This T cell receptor beta chain was sequenced during a study of cytomegalovirus exposure and HLA in healthy donors. PCR amplification relied on 60 Vbeta primers (plus 13 Jbeta primers). TCRdb keeps only in-frame clones here, not all; method: immunoSEQ multiplex PCR. The data hold about 140,000 clones, with approximately 10% observed a single time. Study-wide results and limits: TCR beta V segments were, for the most part, productive about 87% or about 30% of the time in an earlier analysis.

The CDR3 has 18 residues. V lost 2 bases, J lost 0 bases, and 14 bases lay in between. Germline V CDR1 and CDR2: LGHNA, YSLEER. Regarding this clone: Antigen: not known.

The sequenced sample was PBMCs. This chain joins TRBV4-3 and TRBJ2-6, with D tentatively TRBD1 (6 bases). The receptor's source is a woman aged 35 to 49 in good health and CMV-seropositive. The CDR3 nucleotides are TGCGCCAGCAGCCAATTTACAGGGTCCGCCTCTGGGGCCAACGTCCTGACTTTC. Its translation is CASSQFTGSASGANVLTF.